This record concerns one T cell receptor (beta chain) sequence. This entry comes from a study of control samples from healthy donors and cancer patients. Sequencing was performed with immunoSEQ multiplex PCR; in TCRdb, only in-frame clones are kept and a portion is missing. The repertoire holds almost 85,000 clones, 85% to 95% seen once, with less than 6% in the top ten. Sequenced: blood. This receptor was obtained from a young woman in good health.

The CDR3 loop reads CASNPNSGSNQPQHF. As DNA, the CDR3 is TGTGCCAGTAACCCTAATTCAGGGTCCAATCAGCCCCAGCATTTT. The chain is built from TRBV19 and TRBJ1-5; D may be TRBD1 (5 bases). The CDR3 consists of 15 residues. Trimming took off 7 bases at V and 3 bases at J, with 16 bases between the two ends. CDR1 is LNHDA and CDR2 is SQIVND in the germline V gene (reference sequence).